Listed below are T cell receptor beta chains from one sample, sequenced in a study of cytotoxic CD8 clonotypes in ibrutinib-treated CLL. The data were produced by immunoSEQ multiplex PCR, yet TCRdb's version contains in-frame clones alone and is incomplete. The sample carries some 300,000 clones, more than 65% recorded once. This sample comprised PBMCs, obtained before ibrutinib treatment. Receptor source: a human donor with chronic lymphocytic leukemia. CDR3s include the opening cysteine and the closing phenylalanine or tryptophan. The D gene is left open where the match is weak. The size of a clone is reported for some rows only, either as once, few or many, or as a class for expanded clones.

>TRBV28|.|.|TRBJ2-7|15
CASSFNRVGVYEQYF
TGTGCCAGCAGCTTTAACAGGGTTGGCGTCTACGAGCAGTACTTC
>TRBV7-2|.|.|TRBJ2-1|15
CASSPGTHSYNEQFF
TGTGCCAGCAGCCCCGGGACACACTCCTACAATGAGCAGTTCTTC
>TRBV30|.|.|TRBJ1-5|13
CAWRGRADQPQHF
TGTGCCTGGAGGGGACGGGCGGATCAGCCCCAGCATTTT
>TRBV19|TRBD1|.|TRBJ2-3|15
CASSTDRLNTDTQYF
TGTGCCAGTAGTACGGACAGGCTTAACACAGATACGCAGTATTTT
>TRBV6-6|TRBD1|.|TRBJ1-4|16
CASSYSEGAGGEKLFF
TGTGCCAGCAGTTACTCGGAGGGGGCGGGCGGTGAAAAACTGTTTTTT
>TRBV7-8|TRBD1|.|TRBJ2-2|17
CASRRTGQGANTGELFF
TGTGCCAGCAGAAGGACCGGACAGGGGGCTAACACCGGGGAGCTGTTTTTT
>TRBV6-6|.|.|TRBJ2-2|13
CASSSPLTGELFF
TGTGCCAGCAGTTCCCCGCTCACCGGGGAGCTGTTTTTT
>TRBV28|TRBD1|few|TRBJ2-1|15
CASSLVGQGYNEQFF
TGTGCCAGCAGTTTGGTGGGACAGGGCTACAATGAGCAGTTCTTC
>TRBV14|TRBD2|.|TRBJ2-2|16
CASSQELAGVFGELFF
TGTGCCAGCAGCCAAGAACTAGCGGGAGTATTTGGGGAGCTGTTTTTT
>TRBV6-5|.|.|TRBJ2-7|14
CASSYSVRYYEQYF
TGTGCCAGCAGTTACTCAGTCAGGTACTACGAGCAGTACTTC
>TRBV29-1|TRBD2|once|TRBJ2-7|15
CSVDSPAGGSYEQYF
TGCAGCGTTGACTCCCCAGCGGGAGGGTCCTACGAGCAGTACTTC
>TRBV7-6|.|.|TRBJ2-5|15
CASSLAQGVEETQYF
TGTGCCAGCAGCTTAGCGCAGGGAGTTGAAGAGACCCAGTACTTC
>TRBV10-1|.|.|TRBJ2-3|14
CASSELAGDDTQYF
TGCGCCAGCAGTGAACTAGCAGGCGACGATACGCAGTATTTT
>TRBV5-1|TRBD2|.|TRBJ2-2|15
CASSLAGTSAGELFF
TGCGCCAGCAGCTTGGCCGGGACTAGCGCCGGGGAGCTGTTTTTT
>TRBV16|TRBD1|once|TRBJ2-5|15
CASSPTGGLTETQYF
TGTGCCAGCAGCCCCACAGGGGGCTTGACAGAGACCCAGTACTTC
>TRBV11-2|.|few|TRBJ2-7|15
CASSTHADKGYEQYF
TGTGCCAGCAGCACCCACGCGGACAAGGGATACGAGCAGTACTTC
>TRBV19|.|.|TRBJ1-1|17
CASSIGLLGTGNTEAFF
TGTGCCAGTAGTATAGGGTTACTTGGAACTGGGAACACTGAAGCTTTCTTT
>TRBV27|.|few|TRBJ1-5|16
CASRSTASSSNQPQHF
TGTGCCAGCAGATCGACCGCTTCCTCTAGCAATCAGCCCCAGCATTTT
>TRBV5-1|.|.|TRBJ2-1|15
CASSLRRDPPQRQFF
TGCGCCAGCAGCTTGCGGCGAGATCCCCCACAAAGGCAGTTCTTC
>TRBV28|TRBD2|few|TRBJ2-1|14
CASRTSGTYNEQFF
TGTGCCAGTAGAACTAGCGGGACGTACAATGAGCAGTTCTTC
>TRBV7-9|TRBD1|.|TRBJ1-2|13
CASSQQGNYGYTF
TGTGCCAGCAGCCAACAGGGGAACTATGGCTACACCTTC
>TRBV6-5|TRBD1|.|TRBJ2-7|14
CASSFAQGANEQYF
TGTGCCAGCAGTTTCGCACAGGGGGCGAACGAGCAGTACTTC
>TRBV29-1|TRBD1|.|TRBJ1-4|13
CSTRQGPNEKLFF
TGCAGTACAAGACAGGGACCTAATGAAAAACTGTTTTTT
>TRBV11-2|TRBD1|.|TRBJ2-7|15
CASSLVGTGPYEQYF
TGTGCCAGCAGCTTAGTGGGGACAGGGCCCTACGAGCAGTACTTC
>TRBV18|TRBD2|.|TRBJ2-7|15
CASSPPGLEIHEQYF
TGTGCCAGCTCCCCGCCGGGACTAGAGATCCACGAGCAGTACTTC
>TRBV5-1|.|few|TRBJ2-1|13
CASRFGSYNEQFF
TGCGCCAGCAGGTTCGGGAGTTACAATGAGCAGTTCTTC
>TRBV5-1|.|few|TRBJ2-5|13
CASSDSKQETQYF
TGCGCCAGCAGCGACAGTAAACAAGAGACCCAGTACTTC
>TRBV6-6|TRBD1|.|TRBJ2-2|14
CASSRTGETGELFF
TGTGCCAGCAGCAGGACAGGGGAAACCGGGGAGCTGTTTTTT
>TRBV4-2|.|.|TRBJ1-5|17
CASSQFLATYSNQPQHF
TGTGCCAGCAGCCAATTCCTTGCGACATATAGCAATCAGCCCCAGCATTTT
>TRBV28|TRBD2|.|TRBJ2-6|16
CASSWGLDAGANVLTF
TGTGCCAGCAGTTGGGGACTAGACGCCGGGGCCAACGTCCTGACTTTC
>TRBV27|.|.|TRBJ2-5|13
CASSLSRLETQYF
TGTGCCAGCAGTTTATCGCGTCTTGAGACCCAGTACTTC
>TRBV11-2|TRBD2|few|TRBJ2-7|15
CASSRLLAGSYEQYF
TGTGCCAGCAGCAGACTACTAGCGGGGTCCTACGAGCAGTACTTC
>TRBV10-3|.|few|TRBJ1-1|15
CAIRGSTGLNTEAFF
TGTGCCATCAGGGGGTCGACAGGATTGAACACTGAAGCTTTCTTT
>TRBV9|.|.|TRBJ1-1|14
CASSVAGMNTEAFF
TGTGCCAGCAGCGTAGCCGGCATGAACACTGAAGCTTTCTTT
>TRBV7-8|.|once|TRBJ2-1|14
CASSLLNSYNEQFF
TGTGCCAGCAGCTTACTCAACTCCTACAATGAGCAGTTCTTC
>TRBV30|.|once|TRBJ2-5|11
CAWSVRGTQYF
TGTGCCTGGAGTGTACGTGGGACCCAGTACTTC
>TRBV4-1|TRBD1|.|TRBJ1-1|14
CASSQPGQGTEAFF
TGCGCCAGCAGCCAACCGGGACAGGGCACTGAAGCTTTCTTT
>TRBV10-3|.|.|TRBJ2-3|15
CAILLGSGGTDTQYF
TGTGCCATCTTACTCGGAAGCGGAGGCACAGATACGCAGTATTTT
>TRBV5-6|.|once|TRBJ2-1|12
CASSLGPGEQFF
TGTGCCAGCAGCTTGGGTCCGGGTGAGCAGTTCTTC
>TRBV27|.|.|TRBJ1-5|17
CASSLFAHSFSNQPQHF
TGTGCCAGCAGTTTATTCGCCCACTCCTTTAGCAATCAGCCCCAGCATTTT
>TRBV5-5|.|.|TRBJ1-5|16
CASSIIGVLGNQPQHF
TGTGCCAGCAGCATCATAGGGGTTCTCGGCAATCAGCCCCAGCATTTT
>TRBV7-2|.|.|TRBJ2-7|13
CASSHMTAYEQYF
TGTGCCAGCAGCCACATGACCGCCTACGAGCAGTACTTC
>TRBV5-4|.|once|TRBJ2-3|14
CASSLAKGTDTQYF
TGTGCCAGCAGCTTGGCCAAAGGCACAGATACGCAGTATTTT
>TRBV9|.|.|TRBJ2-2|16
CASSLVGSLNTGELFF
TGTGCCAGCAGCCTAGTAGGGAGTTTGAACACCGGGGAGCTGTTTTTT